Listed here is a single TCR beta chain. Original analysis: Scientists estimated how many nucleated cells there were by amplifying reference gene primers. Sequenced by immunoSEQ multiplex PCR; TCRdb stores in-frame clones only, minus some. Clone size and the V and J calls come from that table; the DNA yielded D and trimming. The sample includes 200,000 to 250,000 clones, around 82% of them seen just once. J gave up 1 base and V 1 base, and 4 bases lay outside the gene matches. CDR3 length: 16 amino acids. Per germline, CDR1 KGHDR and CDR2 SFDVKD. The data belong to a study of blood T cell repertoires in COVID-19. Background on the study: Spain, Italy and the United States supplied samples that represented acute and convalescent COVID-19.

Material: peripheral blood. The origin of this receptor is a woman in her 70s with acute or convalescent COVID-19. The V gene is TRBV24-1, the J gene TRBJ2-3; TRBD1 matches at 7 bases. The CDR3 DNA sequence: TGTGCCACCAGTGATTTAGGGGGCGATGGCACAGATACGCAGTATTTT. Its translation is CATSDLGGDGTDTQYF.